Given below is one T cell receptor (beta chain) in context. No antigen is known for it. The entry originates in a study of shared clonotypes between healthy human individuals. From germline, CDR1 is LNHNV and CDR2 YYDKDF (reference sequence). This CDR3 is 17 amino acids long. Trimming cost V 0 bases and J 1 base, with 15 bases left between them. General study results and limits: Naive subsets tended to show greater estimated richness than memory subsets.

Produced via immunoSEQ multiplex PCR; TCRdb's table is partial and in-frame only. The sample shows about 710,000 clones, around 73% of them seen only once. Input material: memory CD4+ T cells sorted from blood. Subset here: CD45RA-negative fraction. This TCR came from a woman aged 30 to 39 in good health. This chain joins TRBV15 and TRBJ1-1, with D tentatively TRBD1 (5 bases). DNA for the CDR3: TGTGCCACCAGCAGAGATCTCTGGAGAGGGGCGAACACTGAAGCTTTCTTT. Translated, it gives CATSRDLWRGANTEAFF.